Sequencing of this T cell receptor (beta chain) was carried out in a study of shared T cell receptors in the human thymus. Assay used: immunoSEQ multiplex PCR; TCRdb lists only in-frame clones, some missing. The table has more than 550,000 clones, roughly 86% seen once; the top ten hold 0.0094%. Separately, the same data were catalogued under a study of human thymus T cells. That work contributes: Infants served as donors; they were healthy and Finnish and were having corrective surgery for congenital heart defects. Corrective cardiac operations yielded the resected thymus tissue. Related research described strongly overlapping thymic repertoires in unrelated people.

The clonotype originates from a boy in the first two years of life with a congenital heart defect. The sequencing input was thymocytes.

CDR3 in amino acids: CASSSRTGALYGYTF. The CDR3 coding sequence is TGTGCCAGCAGTTCAAGGACAGGGGCCCTCTATGGCTACACCTTC. V usage is TRBV28 and J usage is TRBJ1-2, with 9 nucleotides matching TRBD1. This CDR3 comprises 15 residues. Losses at the gene ends were 4 bases for V and 4 bases for J; bases not matched to a gene: 7. Per germline, CDR1 MDHEN and CDR2 SYDVKM.